These 14 T cell receptor beta chains share one sample of origin, sequenced in a study of response to subunit inactivated influenza vaccine. TCRdb used MiXCR to reprocess the RT-PCR reads, holding one entry per CDR3 protein. Among 500,000 to 550,000 distinct CDR3 sequences listed, about 7.2% were seen once. Sequenced material: PBMCs from blood, taken around 25 months after vaccination. The receptors originated from a man in his fifties or sixties who received an inactivated influenza vaccine.

The sample holds many counts of this clonotype. The CDR3 protein is CASGAGLAGAGYNEQFF. In DNA form, the CDR3 reads TGCGCCAGCGGAGCGGGACTAGCGGGAGCTGGGTACAATGAGCAGTTCTTC. The rearrangement uses TRBV5-1 and TRBJ2-1; 14 bases map to TRBD2. The CDR3 sequence is 17 residues long. V gave up 7 bases and J gave up 4 bases; unmatched junction bases: 10. Germline CDR1 SGHRS, CDR2 YFSETQ.

The chain links TRBV20-1 to TRBJ1-2; D call uncertain. The V gene's germline CDR1 is DFQATT and CDR2 SNEGSKA (reference sequence). There are 12 residues in the CDR3. V lost 4 bases to trimming and J lost 8 bases, with 14 bases between them. The CDR3 nucleotides are TGCAGTGCTAAATGGGATCTGGGGGGCTACACCTTC. Residues: CSAKWDLGGYTF.

The chain has TRBV11-1 and TRBJ1-4; TRBD1 matches at 9 bases. The CDR3 sequence is 19 residues long. V was clipped by 5 bases and J by 7 bases; unmatched bases: 20. CDR1 and CDR2 from the germline V gene are SGHAT and FQDESV (reference sequence). The CDR3 region has the DNA TGTGCCAGCAGCGCGGGGACCCGGGACAGGGCTTCAGAGAGTGAAAAACTGTTTTTT. Its protein product is CASSAGTRDRASESEKLFF.

The chain carries TRBV6-2 or TRBV6-3 and TRBJ2-7; D possibly corresponds to TRBD2 (6 bases). Per the germline V gene, CDR1 is MNHEY and CDR2 is SVGEGT. CDR3 size: 18 residues. V was clipped by 6 bases and J by 1 base, with 25 bases between them. This CDR3 reads CASRESAGLAKGSYEQYF. CDR3 sequence (DNA): TGTGCCAGCAGAGAAAGTGCGGGACTTGCCAAGGGATCCTACGAGCAGTACTTC.

This clonotype was seen a handful of times. The chain employs TRBV27 and TRBJ2-7; 12 bases agree with TRBD2. V was clipped by 5 bases and J by 6 bases; unmatched bases: 5. This CDR3 comprises 14 residues. Germline CDR1 reads MNHEY; CDR2 reads SMNVEV (reference sequence). CDR3 sequence reads: CASSRLAGEGEQYF. The CDR3 DNA reads TGTGCCAGCAGTCGACTAGCGGGAGAAGGCGAGCAGTACTTC.

In this sample, this clonotype turned up a few times. This chain uses TRBV9 with TRBJ2-5, with 7 bases fitting TRBD1. Germline values: CDR1 SGDLS, CDR2 YYNGEE. V lost 2 bases and J lost 6; bases outside the gene matches: 7. The CDR3 is 14 residues long. CDR3 in amino acids: CASSVGQHGKTQYF. The CDR3 nucleotides read TGTGCCAGCAGCGTGGGACAGCACGGGAAGACCCAGTACTTC.

This clonotype appeared many times. The CDR3: CASSFLLAGYEQYF. The CDR3, as DNA: TGTGCCAGCAGTTTTTTACTAGCGGGCTACGAGCAGTACTTC. This chain connects TRBV28 to TRBJ2-7, with 9 bases aligning to TRBD2. V trimming: 3 bases; J trimming: 3 bases; junction bases outside the gene matches: 3. The CDR3 loop spans 14 amino acids. The germline V gene has CDR1 MDHEN and CDR2 SYDVKM.

This clonotype was seen repeatedly, ten times or more. The chain is built from TRBV7-8 and TRBJ1-6; 8 nucleotides agree with TRBD1. This CDR3 spans 16 amino acids. With V trimmed by 5 bases and J by 3 bases, 6 bases remained unmatched. In germline, CDR1 is SGHVS, CDR2 FQNEAQ. CDR3 in DNA: TGTGCCAGCAGCGACCGGACAGGGCTCTATAATTCACCCCTCCACTTT. This codes for CASSDRTGLYNSPLHF.

This clonotype was observed a handful of times. The chain is built from TRBV7-2 and TRBJ2-2; D gene unclear. The CDR3 has 14 residues. V was trimmed by 3 bases and J by 4 bases, leaving 9 bases between them. Per germline, CDR1 SGHTA and CDR2 FQGNSA. CDR3 coding DNA: TGTGCCAGCAGCTTCGGGTGGCCCACCGGGGAGCTGTTTTTT. Protein: CASSFGWPTGELFF.

This clonotype was seen many times. The gene calls are TRBV7-2 and TRBJ2-7, with 8 bases matching TRBD1. The V segment lost 1 base and the J segment 4 bases; nucleotides outside the gene matches: 6. The germline CDR1 and CDR2 sequences are SGHTA and FQGNSA. This CDR3 is 15 amino acids long. The CDR3 is CASSLVPGGRYEQYF. The CDR3 DNA is TGTGCCAGCAGCTTAGTACCAGGGGGCAGATACGAGCAGTACTTC.

This clonotype was seen a few times. This rearrangement joins TRBV20-1 to TRBJ2-3; unclear D gene. V was pared by 1 base and J by 8 bases, with 10 bases between. Looked up from germline, CDR1 is DFQATT and CDR2 is SNEGSKA (reference sequence). This CDR3 has 12 residues. Here the CDR3 DNA reads TGCAGTGCTAGAGCACAGAGCGCTACGCAGTATTTT. Its protein is CSARAQSATQYF.

The chain has TRBV12-3 or TRBV12-4 and TRBJ1-4, with D possibly being TRBD1 (5 bases). V lost 5 bases, J lost 8 bases, and 15 bases lay in between. The CDR3 runs 14 residues. The CDR3 DNA sequence: TGTGCCAGCAGTCCCGTCGGGGGTGGAGAAAAACTGTTTTTT. The encoded protein is CASSPVGGGEKLFF.

The chain has TRBV7-9 and TRBJ1-1, with D maybe TRBD1 (5 bases). Germline V CDR1 and CDR2: SEHNR, FQNEAQ (reference sequence). V lost 1 base, J lost 1 base, and 10 bases lay in between. The CDR3 contains 15 residues. CDR3 nucleotide sequence: TGTGCCAGCAGCTTAGTGCAGGGCAAGAACACTGAAGCTTTCTTT. Translation: CASSLVQGKNTEAFF.

This clonotype appeared many times. V and J are TRBV12-3 or TRBV12-4 and TRBJ2-1; 8 bases map to TRBD1. The CDR3 runs 15 residues. Unmatched junction bases numbered 2, after V lost 1 base and J lost 3 bases. The CDR3 nucleotides are TGTGCCAGCAGTTTAGGTGGGACAGGCTACAATGAGCAGTTCTTC. Protein product: CASSLGGTGYNEQFF.